This TCR beta chain was recorded in a study of blood T cell repertoires in COVID-19. Turning to the study itself: There were acute and convalescent COVID-19 samples, and they came from the United States, Italy and Spain. T cells, B-cell-depleted T cells, or PBMCs supplied cDNA or gDNA.

In the original processing: Reference gene primer amplification yielded estimated nucleated cell counts. TCRdb keeps only in-frame clones here, not all; method: immunoSEQ multiplex PCR. Clone size and the V and J calls come from that table; the DNA yielded D and trimming. The sample carries about 40,000 clones, around 90% recorded once. CDR3 length: 14 residues. Trimming took off 2 bases at V and 10 bases at J, with 12 bases between the two ends. Germline CDR1 ENHRY, CDR2 SYGVKD. The sample comprised peripheral blood. The chain joins TRBV10-3 to TRBJ1-6; no definite D call. This clonotype originated in a woman between 70 and 85 years old with acute or convalescent COVID-19. CDR3 sequence reads: CAISETNSGSPLHF. In DNA form, the CDR3 reads TGTGCCATCAGTGAGACAAACAGTGGATCACCCCTCCACTTT.